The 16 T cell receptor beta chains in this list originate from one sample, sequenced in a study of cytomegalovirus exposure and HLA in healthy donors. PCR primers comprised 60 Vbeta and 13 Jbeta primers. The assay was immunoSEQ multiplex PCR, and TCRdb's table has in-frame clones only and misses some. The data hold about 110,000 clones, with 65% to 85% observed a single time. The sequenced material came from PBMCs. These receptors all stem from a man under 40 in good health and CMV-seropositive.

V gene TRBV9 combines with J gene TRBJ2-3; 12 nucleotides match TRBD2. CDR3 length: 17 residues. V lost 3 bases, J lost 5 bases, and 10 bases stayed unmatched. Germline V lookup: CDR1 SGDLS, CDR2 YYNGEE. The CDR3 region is CASSARLAGVGIDTQYF. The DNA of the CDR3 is TGTGCCAGCAGCGCAAGACTAGCGGGGGTAGGCATAGATACGCAGTATTTT. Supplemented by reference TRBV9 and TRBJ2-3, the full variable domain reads DSGVTQTPKHLITATGQRVTLRCSPRSGDLSVYWYQQSLDQGLQFLIQYYNGEERAKGNILERFSAQQFPDLHSELNLSSLELGDSALYFCASSARLAGVGIDTQYFGPGTRLTVL.

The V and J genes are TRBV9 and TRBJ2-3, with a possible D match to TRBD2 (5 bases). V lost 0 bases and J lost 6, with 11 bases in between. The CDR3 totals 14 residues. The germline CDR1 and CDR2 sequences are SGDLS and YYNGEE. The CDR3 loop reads CASSVEGSADTQYF. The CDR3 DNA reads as TGTGCCAGCAGCGTAGAGGGTAGCGCTGATACGCAGTATTTT.

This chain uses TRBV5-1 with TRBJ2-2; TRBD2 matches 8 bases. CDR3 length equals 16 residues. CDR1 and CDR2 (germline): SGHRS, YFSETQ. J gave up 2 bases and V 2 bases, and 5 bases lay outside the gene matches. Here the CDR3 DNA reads TGCGCCAGCAGCTTTGAGGCGGGGGGCAACACCGGGGAGCTGTTTTTT. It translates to CASSFEAGGNTGELFF.

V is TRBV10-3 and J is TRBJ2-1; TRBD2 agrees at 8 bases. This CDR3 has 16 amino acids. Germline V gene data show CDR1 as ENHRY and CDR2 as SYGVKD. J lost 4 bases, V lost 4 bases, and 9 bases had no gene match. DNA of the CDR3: TGTGCCATCAGTGGCCAGGGACTAGTAAATTACAATGAGCAGTTCTTC. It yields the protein CAISGQGLVNYNEQFF.

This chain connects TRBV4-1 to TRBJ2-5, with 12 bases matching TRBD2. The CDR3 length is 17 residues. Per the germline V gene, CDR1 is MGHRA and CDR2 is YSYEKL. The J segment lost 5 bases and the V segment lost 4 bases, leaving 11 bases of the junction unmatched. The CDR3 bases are TGCGCCAGCAGCCCCCGGCTAGCGGGGGGGGAGGTGGAGACCCAGTACTTC. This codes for CASSPRLAGGEVETQYF.

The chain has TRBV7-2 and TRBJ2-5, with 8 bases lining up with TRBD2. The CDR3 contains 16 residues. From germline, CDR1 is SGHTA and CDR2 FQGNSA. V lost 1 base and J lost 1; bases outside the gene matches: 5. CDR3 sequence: CASSLVGGGSQETQYF. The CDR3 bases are TGTGCCAGCAGCTTAGTTGGCGGGGGGAGCCAAGAGACCCAGTACTTC.

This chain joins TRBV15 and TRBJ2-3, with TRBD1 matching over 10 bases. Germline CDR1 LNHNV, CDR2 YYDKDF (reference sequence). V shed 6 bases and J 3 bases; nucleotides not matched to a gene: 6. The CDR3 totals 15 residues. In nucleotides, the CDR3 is TGTGCCACCAGTCCGGGACAGGGGAGAACAGATACGCAGTATTTT. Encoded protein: CATSPGQGRTDTQYF.

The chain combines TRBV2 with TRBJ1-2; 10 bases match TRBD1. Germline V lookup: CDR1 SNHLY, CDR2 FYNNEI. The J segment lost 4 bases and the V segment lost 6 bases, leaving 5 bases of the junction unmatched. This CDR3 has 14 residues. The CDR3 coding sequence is TGTGCCAGCAGGGACAGGGGGGGGACCTATGGCTACACCTTC. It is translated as CASRDRGGTYGYTF.

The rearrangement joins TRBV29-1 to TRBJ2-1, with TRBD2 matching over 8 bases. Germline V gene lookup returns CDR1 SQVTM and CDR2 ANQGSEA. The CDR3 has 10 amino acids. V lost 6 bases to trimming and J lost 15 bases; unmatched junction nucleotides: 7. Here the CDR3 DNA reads TGCAGCGTCCATAGCGGGGAGGCGTTCTTC. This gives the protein CSVHSGEAFF.

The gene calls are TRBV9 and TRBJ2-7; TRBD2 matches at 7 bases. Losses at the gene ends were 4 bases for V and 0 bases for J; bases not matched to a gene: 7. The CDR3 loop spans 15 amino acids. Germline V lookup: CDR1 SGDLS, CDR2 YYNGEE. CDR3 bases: TGTGCCAGCAGCATAAGCGGGGAAAGCTCCTACGAGCAGTACTTC. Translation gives CASSISGESSYEQYF.

The CDR3 loop is CASRQNYGYTF. The CDR3 DNA is TGTGCCAGCAGGCAGAACTATGGCTACACCTTC. This chain joins TRBV6-1 and TRBJ1-2; D not certain. Between the trimmed V and J ends, which lost 6 bases and 2 bases, there was a span of 4 bases. Germline V CDR1 and CDR2: MNHNS, SASEGT. The CDR3 is 11 amino acids.

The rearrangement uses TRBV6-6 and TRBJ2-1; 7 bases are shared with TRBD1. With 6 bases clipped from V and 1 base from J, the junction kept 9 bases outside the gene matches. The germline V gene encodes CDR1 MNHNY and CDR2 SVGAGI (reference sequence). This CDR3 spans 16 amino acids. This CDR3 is CASSLGQDLSYNEQFF. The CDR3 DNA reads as TGTGCCAGCAGCCTAGGACAGGACCTATCCTACAATGAGCAGTTCTTC.

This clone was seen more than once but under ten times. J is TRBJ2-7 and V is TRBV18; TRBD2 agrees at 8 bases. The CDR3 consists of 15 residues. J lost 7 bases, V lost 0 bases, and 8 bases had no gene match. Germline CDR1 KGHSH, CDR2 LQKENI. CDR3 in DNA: TGTGCCAGCTCACCACCGGCAACTCCGGGGGGGGAGCAGTACTTC. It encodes CASSPPATPGGEQYF. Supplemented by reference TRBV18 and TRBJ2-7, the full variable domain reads NAGVMQNPRHLVRRRGQEARLRCSPMKGHSHVYWYRQLPEEGLKFMVYLQKENIIDESGMPKERFSAEFPKEGPSILRIQQVVRGDSAAYFCASSPPATPGGEQYFGPGTRLTVT.

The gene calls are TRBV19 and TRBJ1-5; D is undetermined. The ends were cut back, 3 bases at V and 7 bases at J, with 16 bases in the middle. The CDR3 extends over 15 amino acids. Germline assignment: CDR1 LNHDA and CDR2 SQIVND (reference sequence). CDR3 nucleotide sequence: TGTGCCAGTAGTATTCGCCATTCTGGCACCCAGCCCCAGCATTTT. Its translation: CASSIRHSGTQPQHF.

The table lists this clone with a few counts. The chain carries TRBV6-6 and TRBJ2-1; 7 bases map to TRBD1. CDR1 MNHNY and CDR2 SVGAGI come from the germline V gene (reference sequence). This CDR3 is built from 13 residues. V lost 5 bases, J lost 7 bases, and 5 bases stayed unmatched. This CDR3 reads CASSPPTGNEQFF. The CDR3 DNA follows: TGTGCCAGCAGTCCACCGACAGGGAATGAGCAGTTCTTC.

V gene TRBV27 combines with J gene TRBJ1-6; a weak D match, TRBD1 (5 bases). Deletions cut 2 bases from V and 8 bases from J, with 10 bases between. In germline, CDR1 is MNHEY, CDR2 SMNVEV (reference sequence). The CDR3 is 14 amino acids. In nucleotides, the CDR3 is TGTGCCAGCAGTTTAAGCAGGGTAGATTCACCCCTCCACTTT. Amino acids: CASSLSRVDSPLHF.